This T cell receptor (beta chain) came from a study of T cell repertoires in cytomegalovirus infection. On the study more broadly: HLA-B-restricted CMV epitopes that are well studied, plus recently identified HLA-C-restricted ones, were used by the study. CMV infection together with matching HLA type was indicated by public TCR beta signatures. Overall study findings and caveats: Ex vivo responses were dominated by HLA-C-restricted CMV-specific TCR beta clonotypes.

TCRdb recomputed calls from the reads with MiXCR, one row per CDR3 protein. Of some 590,000 distinct CDR3 sequences listed, around two fifths are singletons. Germline assignment: CDR1 SGDLS and CDR2 YYNGEE. CDR3 size: 14 residues. V was clipped by 0 bases and J by 5 bases, with 12 bases between them. Note on this clonotype: Antigen: not known.

The source of this sequence is a human donor in good health (CMV status not recorded). Some clones in this sample may be carry-over from other donors' samples. The sample in question was cultured PBMCs, obtained from culture after CMV antigen stimulation. This chain uses TRBV9 with TRBJ2-7; possibly TRBD1 for D (5 bases). As DNA, the CDR3 is TGTGCCAGCAGCGTAGAGGGGTCCAGCAACGAGCAGTACTTC. As protein: CASSVEGSSNEQYF.